This TCR beta chain was identified in a study of CD8 T cells in ankylosing spondylitis. Study results and caveats: Disease-linked clones proved CD8+ and comparatively uncommon in peripheral blood.

This clonotype was seen repeatedly, ten times or more. Its antigen is still unknown. A quantitative 5'-RACE method, one with molecular barcodes, was used to make TCR beta libraries. Each CDR3 protein gets one entry after TCRdb re-called the 5' RACE reads with MiXCR. The profile shows around 130,000 distinct CDR3 sequences, 7% of them singletons. The V end lost 7 bases, the J end lost 4 bases, and 16 bases lay between the germline ends. Germline CDR1 and CDR2: MNHNS and SASEGT. The CDR3 has 14 residues. Sample: blood, either unsorted or a sorted T cell fraction (not recorded which). This clonotype was obtained from a male donor with ankylosing spondylitis or in good health (not recorded which). V and J are TRBV6-1 and TRBJ1-1; D is undetermined. The CDR3 region is CASNRLGQSTEAFF. The CDR3, as DNA: TGTGCCAGCAACCGATTAGGGCAAAGCACTGAAGCTTTCTTT.